Shown below are 17 T cell receptor beta chains from a single sample sequenced in a study of T-cell reconstitution after alpha-beta-depleted transplantation in children (dated by TCRdb to about 2016). According to the study, the label for this sample's treatment or condition signals: allogeneic hematopoietic cell transplantation with graft depleted of TCRalphabeta T cells and CD19 B cells. The library relied on PCR. TCRdb shows the sequencer as Illumina HiSeq 2500. To normalize quantification of the TCRbeta repertoire, the TCR libraries were built with molecular barcoding that relied on unique molecular identifiers. Clones were called with MiXCR by TCRdb after fastp trimmed the public reads at Q25, and only in-frame beta chains were retained. Every distinct CDR3 protein forms one entry, paired with its most common genes and DNA. This sample has about 440,000 distinct CDR3 sequences in its table, and about 40% of those were observed once. The ten largest clones capture 25% to 30% of the sample.

The material sequenced was PBMCs, taken before TCRalphabeta/CD19-depleted stem cell transplant. Source of these receptors: a girl aged 2 to 10 with aplastic anemia, due to receive a stem cell transplant.

This clonotype was counted between two and nine times. The V gene is TRBV7-9, the J gene TRBJ2-2; the D is unclear. The CDR3 extends over 14 amino acids. The germline gives CDR1 SEHNR, CDR2 FQNEAQ (reference sequence). V dropped 4 bases and J dropped 5 bases, with 11 bases sitting between them. CDR3 loop: CASSSLISTGELFF. The CDR3 nucleotides are TGTGCCAGCAGCTCTCTAATTTCTACCGGGGAGCTGTTTTTT.

This clonotype showed up many times. The CDR3 region is CASSWTAMNTEAFF. CDR3 bases: TGTGCCAGCAGCTGGACAGCCATGAACACTGAAGCTTTCTTT. This chain links TRBV3-1 with TRBJ1-1; D is perhaps TRBD1 (6 bases). CDR1 and CDR2 from the germline V gene are LGHDT and YNNKEL (reference sequence). The CDR3 length is 14 residues. The V end lost 5 bases, the J end lost 0 bases, and 10 bases lay between the germline ends.

This chain joins TRBV7-9 and TRBJ2-5; TRBD2 aligns across 11 bases. The trim removed 8 bases at V and 2 bases at J, leaving 1 base unmatched. In germline, CDR1 is SEHNR, CDR2 FQNEAQ (reference sequence). This CDR3 has 13 amino acids. Here the CDR3 reads CASSSGGQETQYF. DNA for the CDR3: TGTGCCAGCTCTAGCGGGGGGCAAGAGACCCAGTACTTC. Combining the CDR3 with reference TRBV7-9 and TRBJ2-5 gives the whole variable domain DTGVSQNPRHKITKRGQNVTFRCDPISEHNRLYWYRQTLGQGPEFLTYFQNEAQLEKSRLLSDRFSAERPKGSFSTLEIQRTEQGDSAMYLCASSSGGQETQYFGPGTRLLVL.

Worth noting for this clonotype: This may be a read error, as it is one base from a much larger clone. The chain is built from TRBV7-2 and TRBJ2-3; no clear D gene. V was trimmed by 6 bases and J by 2 bases, leaving 18 bases between them. Germline values: CDR1 SGHTA, CDR2 FQGNSA. The CDR3 spans 16 residues. CDR3 DNA: TGTGCCAGCAGACTACGGAGCTACCTAACCACAGATACGCAGTATTTT. It encodes CASRLRSYLTTDTQYF.

J is TRBJ1-5 and V is TRBV19; 9 bases map to TRBD1. CDR1 is LNHDA and CDR2 is SQIVND in the germline V gene (reference sequence). V lost 5 bases to trimming and J lost 6 bases; unmatched junction nucleotides: 17. This CDR3 is 18 amino acids long. Written as DNA, the CDR3 is TGTGCCAGTAGTTACCACTATCGTGACAGGGGGTTTGGTCAGCCCCAGCATTTT. It yields the protein CASSYHYRDRGFGQPQHF.

This chain uses TRBV28 with TRBJ2-1, with 9 bases aligning to TRBD2. CDR1 is MDHEN, CDR2 SYDVKM, per germline. The CDR3 is 15 residues long. After removal of 8 bases from V and 4 bases from J, the junction contained 9 bases not matched to a gene. CDR3 sequence (DNA): TGTGCCAGCGATAGCGGGGGAACTGGGTACAATGAGCAGTTCTTC. Encoded protein: CASDSGGTGYNEQFF.

The chain is built from TRBV28 and TRBJ2-1, with TRBD2 identical over 7 bases. This CDR3 is built from 15 residues. Unmatched junction bases numbered 4, after V lost 2 bases and J lost 3 bases. The V gene's germline CDR1 is MDHEN and CDR2 SYDVKM. The CDR3 DNA reads TGTGCCAGCAGTTTACCCCTAGCGGTCTACAATGAGCAGTTCTTC. Translating it yields CASSLPLAVYNEQFF.

J is TRBJ2-6 and V is TRBV6-2 or TRBV6-3, with no clear D. V gave up 7 bases and J gave up 0 bases, with 10 bases separating them. The CDR3 sequence is 15 residues long. Germline lookup yields CDR1 MNHEY and CDR2 SVGEGT. This CDR3 reads CASTVRFSGANVLTF. In DNA form, the CDR3 reads TGTGCCAGCACCGTACGCTTCTCTGGGGCCAACGTCCTGACTTTC.

V is TRBV11-3 and J is TRBJ2-3; the match to TRBD1 covers 9 bases. CDR3 length: 17 amino acids. Trimming took 5 bases from V and 1 from J; bases not matched to a gene: 10. Per the germline V gene, CDR1 is SGHNT and CDR2 is YENEEA. The CDR3 bases are TGTGCCAGCAGCGCTGGGACAGGGCCGAGGGGCACAGATACGCAGTATTTT. Translating gives CASSAGTGPRGTDTQYF.

This clonotype was picked up many times. The V call is TRBV5-1, the J call TRBJ2-1; 9 nucleotides match TRBD2. Trimming cost V 0 bases and J 5 bases; bases outside gene matches: 6. The germline gives CDR1 SGHRS, CDR2 YFSETQ. The CDR3 spans 16 residues. The CDR3 DNA reads TGCGCCAGCAGCTTGGGTTTAGCGGGAGTGAACAATGAGCAGTTCTTC. Protein product: CASSLGLAGVNNEQFF.

The rearrangement joins TRBV29-1 to TRBJ2-7; D is possibly TRBD2 (5 bases). Looked up from germline, CDR1 is SQVTM and CDR2 is ANQGSEA. The CDR3 sequence is 11 residues long. Trimming removed 7 bases from V and 4 bases from J, with 11 bases in between. The CDR3: CSAEGTYEQYF. CDR3 coding DNA: TGCAGCGCCGAGGGAACGTACGAGCAGTACTTC.

The V and J genes are TRBV29-1 and TRBJ2-2, with D unresolved. The germline V and J ends were trimmed by 4 bases and 7 bases, with 7 bases remaining between them. The germline gives CDR1 SQVTM, CDR2 ANQGSEA. The CDR3 has 11 amino acids. The chain's CDR3 is CSVAPFGELFF. In DNA, the CDR3 is TGCAGCGTTGCCCCATTCGGGGAGCTGTTTTTT.

This clonotype was seen many times. This chain links TRBV11-3 with TRBJ2-1, with D perhaps TRBD1 (5 bases). The V gene lost 1 base and the J gene lost 10 bases, with 11 bases spanning the gap. The V gene's germline CDR1 is SGHNT and CDR2 YENEEA. The CDR3 has 13 residues. CDR3 nucleotide sequence: TGTGCCAGCAGCTTAGCAGGGCTTCCAGAGCAGTTCTTC. Encoded protein: CASSLAGLPEQFF.

The chain links TRBV29-1 to TRBJ2-1, with unresolved D. Trimming took off 4 bases at V and 5 bases at J, with 9 bases between the two ends. The CDR3 consists of 12 residues. Germline V gene lookup returns CDR1 SQVTM and CDR2 ANQGSEA. This CDR3 reads CSVVPVNNEQFF. DNA for the CDR3: TGCAGCGTTGTCCCAGTTAACAATGAGCAGTTCTTC.

This clonotype was seen ten or more times. The chain recombines TRBV7-2 with TRBJ2-1; 9 bases line up with TRBD2. CDR1 SGHTA and CDR2 FQGNSA come from the germline V gene. With V trimmed by 5 bases and J by 9 bases, 14 bases remained unmatched. The CDR3 covers 16 residues. CDR3 coding DNA: TGTGCCAGCAGCACCGTACCGGGACTAGCAAGCGGTGAGCAGTTCTTC. Amino acid sequence: CASSTVPGLASGEQFF.

In this sample, this clonotype turned up a few times. The V call is TRBV20-1, the J call TRBJ2-1, with a weak D call TRBD2 (6 bases). This CDR3 contains 14 residues. V lost 3 bases, J lost 10 bases, and 19 bases lay in between. Germline CDR1 reads DFQATT; CDR2 reads SNEGSKA (reference sequence). The CDR3 sequence is CSASLAGSQLEQFF. The CDR3 nucleotides read TGCAGTGCTAGTTTGGCGGGGAGTCAATTGGAGCAGTTCTTC.

The chain uses TRBV5-1 and TRBJ2-2; 9 bases line up with TRBD2. J lost 2 bases, V lost 1 base, and 15 bases had no gene match. This CDR3 contains 20 residues. Germline V gives CDR1 SGHRS, CDR2 YFSETQ. The CDR3 sequence: CASSLTLTGTSKGNTGELFF. CDR3 DNA: TGCGCCAGCAGCTTGACTCTTACCGGGACTAGCAAGGGTAACACCGGGGAGCTGTTTTTT. Complete variable domain (other parts from reference TRBV5-1 and TRBJ2-2): KAGVTQTPRYLIKTRGQQVTLSCSPISGHRSVSWYQQTPGQGLQFLFEYFSETQRNKGNFPGRFSGRQFSNSRSEMNVSTLELGDSALYLCASSLTLTGTSKGNTGELFFGEGSRLTVL.